Presented here are 8 T cell receptor beta chains from one specimen sequenced in a study of OX40 agonist ivuxolimab in advanced cancers. Profiling relied on immunoSEQ multiplex PCR, and the TCRdb table lists in-frame clones only, not all of them. The table has roughly 24,000 clones, roughly 73% seen once. The starting material was CD4+ or CD8+ T cells sorted from blood, obtained in a trial of the OX40 agonist ivuxolimab. The receptors derive from an adult with an advanced solid tumor such as melanoma, head and neck, liver or kidney cancer.

The genes are TRBV7-8 and TRBJ1-3; weak D call: TRBD1 (6 bases). CDR3 size: 14 residues. Germline V gene data show CDR1 as SGHVS and CDR2 as FQNEAQ. Trimming took 5 bases from V and 3 from J, leaving 11 bases between them. CDR3 nucleotides: TGTGCCAGCAGCCCTGGGGGGCTTGGAAACACCATATATTTT. Encoded protein: CASSPGGLGNTIYF. The full variable domain, completed using reference TRBV7-8 and TRBJ1-3, is GAGVSQSPRYKVAKRGQDVALRCDPISGHVSLFWYQQALGQGPEFLTYFQNEAQLDKSGLPSDRFFAERPEGSVSTLKIQRTQQEDSAVYLCASSPGGLGNTIYFGEGSWLTVV.

This clone was recorded once. The chain carries TRBV27 and TRBJ1-4; D remains ambiguous. Germline V gene sequence: CDR1 MNHEY, CDR2 SMNVEV (reference sequence). Deletions cut 7 bases from V and 0 bases from J, with 12 bases between. This CDR3 is 15 amino acids long. CDR3 in DNA: TGTGCCAGCATGGAAACACTCGCAACTAATGAAAAACTGTTTTTT. Protein product: CASMETLATNEKLFF.

This sequence joins TRBV30 and TRBJ1-1, with 8 bases that match TRBD1. This CDR3 comprises 12 residues. Germline CDR1 and CDR2: GTSNPN and SVGIG (reference sequence). V was clipped by 7 bases and J by 1 base; unmatched bases: 2. The CDR3 loop reads CASDRGNTEAFF. CDR3 in DNA: TGTGCCTCTGACAGGGGGAACACTGAAGCTTTCTTT.

This clone was picked up many times. The chain joins TRBV6-4 to TRBJ2-2; TRBD2 is a possible D gene (6 bases). The CDR3 has 14 residues. Per germline, CDR1 MRHNA and CDR2 SNTAGT. The germline V and J ends were trimmed by 3 bases and 6 bases, with 11 bases remaining between them. The CDR3 DNA follows: TGTGCCAGCAGTGAAGCCGGGGGTGCCGGGGAGCTGTTTTTT. It specifies CASSEAGGAGELFF.

This chain joins TRBV11-2 and TRBJ2-5, with D possibly being TRBD1 or TRBD2 (5 bases each). The last part of the DNA fits TRBJ2-7 better; the J call may be wrong. The CDR3 length is 14 residues. Germline-derived CDR1 and CDR2 are SGHAT and FQNNGV. The CDR3 is CASSPAGRDDEQYF. Written as DNA, the CDR3 is TGTGCCAGCAGCCCCGCGGGCAGGGATGACGAGCAGTACTTC.

The genes are TRBV15 and TRBJ2-1; TRBD1 agrees at 8 bases. The CDR3 covers 15 residues. J was trimmed by 2 bases and V by 3 bases; bases with no gene match: 3. The V gene's germline CDR1 is LNHNV and CDR2 YYDKDF (reference sequence). CDR3 in DNA: TGTGCCACCAGCAGGGACAGGGATCCCTACAATGAGCAGTTCTTC. Amino acid sequence: CATSRDRDPYNEQFF.

This clone was seen once. The chain employs TRBV6-1 and TRBJ2-7, with TRBD2 as a possible D gene (6 bases). V lost 2 bases and J 2 bases, leaving 13 bases between the germline ends. This CDR3 has 15 residues. Germline lookup yields CDR1 MNHNS and CDR2 SASEGT. As DNA, the CDR3 is TGTGCCAGCAGTGAATACACTAGCAGACCCTACGAGCAGTACTTC. Its protein product is CASSEYTSRPYEQYF.

The chain employs TRBV7-9 and TRBJ2-1, with a weak D call TRBD2 (6 bases). Germline V gene data show CDR1 as SEHNR and CDR2 as FQNEAQ (reference sequence). This CDR3 is built from 13 residues. Trimming shortened V by 4 bases and J by 9 bases, and 13 bases separated the two germline ends. The DNA of the CDR3 is TGTGCCAGCAGCTCTGGGACTCCCAGTGAGCAGTTCTTC. Its protein is CASSSGTPSEQFF.